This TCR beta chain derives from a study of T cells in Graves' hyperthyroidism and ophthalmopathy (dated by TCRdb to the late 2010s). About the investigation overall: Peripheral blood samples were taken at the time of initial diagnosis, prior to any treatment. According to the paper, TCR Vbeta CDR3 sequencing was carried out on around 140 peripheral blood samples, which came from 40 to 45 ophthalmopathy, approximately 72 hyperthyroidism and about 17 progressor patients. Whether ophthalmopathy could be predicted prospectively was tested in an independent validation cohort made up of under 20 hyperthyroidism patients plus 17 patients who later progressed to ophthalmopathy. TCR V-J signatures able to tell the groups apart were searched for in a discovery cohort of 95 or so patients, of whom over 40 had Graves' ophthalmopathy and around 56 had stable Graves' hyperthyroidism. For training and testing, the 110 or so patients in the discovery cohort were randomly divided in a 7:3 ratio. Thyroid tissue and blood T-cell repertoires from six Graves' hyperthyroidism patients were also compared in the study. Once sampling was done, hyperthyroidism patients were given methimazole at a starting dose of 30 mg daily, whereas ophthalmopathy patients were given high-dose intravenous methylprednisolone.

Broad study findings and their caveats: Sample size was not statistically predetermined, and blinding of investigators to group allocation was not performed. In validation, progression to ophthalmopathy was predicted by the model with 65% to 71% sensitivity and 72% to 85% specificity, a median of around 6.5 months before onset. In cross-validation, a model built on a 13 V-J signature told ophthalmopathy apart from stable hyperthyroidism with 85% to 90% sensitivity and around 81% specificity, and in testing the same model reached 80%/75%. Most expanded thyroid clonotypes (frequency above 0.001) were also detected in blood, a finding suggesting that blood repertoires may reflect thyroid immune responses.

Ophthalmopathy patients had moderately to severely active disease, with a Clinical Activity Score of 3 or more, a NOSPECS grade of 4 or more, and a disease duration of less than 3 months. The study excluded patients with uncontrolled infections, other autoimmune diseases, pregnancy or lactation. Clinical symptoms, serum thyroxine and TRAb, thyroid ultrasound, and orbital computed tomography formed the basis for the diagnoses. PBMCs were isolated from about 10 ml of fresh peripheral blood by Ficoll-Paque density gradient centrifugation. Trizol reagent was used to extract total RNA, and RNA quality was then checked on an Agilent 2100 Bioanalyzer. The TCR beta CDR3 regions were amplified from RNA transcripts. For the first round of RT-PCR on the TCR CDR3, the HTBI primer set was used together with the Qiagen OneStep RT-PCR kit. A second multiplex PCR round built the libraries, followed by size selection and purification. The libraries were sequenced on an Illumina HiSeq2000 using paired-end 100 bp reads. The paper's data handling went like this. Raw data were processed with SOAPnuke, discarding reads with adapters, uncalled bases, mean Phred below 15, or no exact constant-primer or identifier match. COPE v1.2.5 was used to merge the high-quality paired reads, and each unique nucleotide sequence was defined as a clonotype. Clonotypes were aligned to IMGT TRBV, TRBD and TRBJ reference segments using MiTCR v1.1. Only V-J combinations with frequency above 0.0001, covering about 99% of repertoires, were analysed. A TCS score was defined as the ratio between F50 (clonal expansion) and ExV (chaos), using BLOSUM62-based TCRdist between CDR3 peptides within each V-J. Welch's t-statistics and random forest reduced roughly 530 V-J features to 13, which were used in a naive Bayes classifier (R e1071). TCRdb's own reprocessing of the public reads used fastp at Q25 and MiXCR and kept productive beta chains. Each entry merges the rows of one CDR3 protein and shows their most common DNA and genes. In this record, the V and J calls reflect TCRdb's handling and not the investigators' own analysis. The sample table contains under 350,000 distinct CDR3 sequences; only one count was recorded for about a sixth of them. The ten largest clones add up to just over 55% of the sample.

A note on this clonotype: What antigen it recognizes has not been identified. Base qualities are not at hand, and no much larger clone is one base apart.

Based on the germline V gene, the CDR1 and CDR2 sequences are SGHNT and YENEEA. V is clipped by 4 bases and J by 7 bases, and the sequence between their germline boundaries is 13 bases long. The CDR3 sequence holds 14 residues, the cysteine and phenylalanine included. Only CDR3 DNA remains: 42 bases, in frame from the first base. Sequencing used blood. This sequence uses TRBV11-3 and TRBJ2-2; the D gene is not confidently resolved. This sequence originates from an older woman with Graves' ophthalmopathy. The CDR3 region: CASSSPTFGGELFF. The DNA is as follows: TGTGCCAGCAGCTCCCCTACCTTTGGCGGGGAGCTGTTTTTT.